The clone carrying this T cell receptor beta chain was picked up many times. Antigen specificity is unknown. Trimming cost V 6 bases and J 7 bases; bases outside gene matches: 13. This CDR3 has 16 amino acids. Germline V lookup: CDR1 MNHEY, CDR2 SMNVEV (reference sequence). These data are taken from a study of post-analysis software for immune sequencing data. Study conclusions and caveats: Controls showed lower frequencies than patients for several TRBV segments, and TRBV5-6, TRBV5-1 and TRBV20-1 were among these.

Tagging with unique molecular identifiers was a feature of the TCR beta cDNA libraries. TCRdb recomputed calls from the PCR reads with MiXCR, one row per CDR3 protein. Counted here are 750,000 to 950,000 distinct CDR3 sequences, around 42% occurring once; the ten biggest clones make up over 4.5%. The sample consisted of blood. The rearrangement joins TRBV27 to TRBJ2-1; 9 bases are a match to TRBD1. The receptor's source is a girl between 10 and 17 years old with multiple sclerosis. CDR3 in amino acids: CASSPPGTGPGNEQFF. DNA of the CDR3: TGTGCCAGCAGCCCCCCAGGGACAGGGCCGGGGAATGAGCAGTTCTTC.